The 10 T cell receptor beta chains below were found in one sample sequenced in a study of blood T cell repertoires in COVID-19. Generated by immunoSEQ multiplex PCR, the TCRdb table keeps only in-frame clones and is missing some. The table records 250,000 to 400,000 clones, 88% of them present only once. The material sequenced was peripheral blood. The receptor set was obtained from a woman in her thirties with COVID-19, enrolled during active disease.

The chain joins TRBV18 to TRBJ1-1, with TRBD1 identical over 8 bases. The CDR3 sequence is 17 residues long. The germline V gene encodes CDR1 KGHSH and CDR2 LQKENI. J was trimmed by 5 bases and V by 1 base; bases with no gene match: 12. CDR3 nucleotide sequence: TGTGCCAGCTCACCACAGGGGCAGGGGGCGCCCCGGACTGAAGCTTTCTTT. Translating it yields CASSPQGQGAPRTEAFF.

V gene TRBV13 combines with J gene TRBJ1-2, with TRBD1 matching 11 bases. Germline-derived CDR1 and CDR2 are PRHDT and FYEKMQ (reference sequence). This CDR3 has 15 amino acids. The J segment lost 5 bases and the V segment lost 4 bases, leaving 6 bases of the junction unmatched. The CDR3 reads CASSSNRDRGYGYTF. CDR3 nucleotides: TGTGCCAGCAGCTCAAACCGGGACAGGGGGTATGGCTACACCTTC. Drawing the rest from reference TRBV13 and TRBJ1-2, the complete variable domain is AAGVIQSPRHLIKEKRETATLKCYPIPRHDTVYWYQQGPGQDPQFLISFYEKMQSDKGSIPDRFSAQQFSDYHSELNMSSLELGDSALYFCASSSNRDRGYGYTFGSGTRLTVV.

V is TRBV28 and J is TRBJ1-5; 11 bases fit TRBD1. Germline V gene data show CDR1 as MDHEN and CDR2 as SYDVKM. The CDR3 runs to 15 residues. V shed 3 bases and J 5 bases; nucleotides not matched to a gene: 3. CDR3 nucleotide sequence: TGTGCCAGCAGTTTTGGGGACAGGGGGTATCAGCCCCAGCATTTT. Its protein product is CASSFGDRGYQPQHF.

The chain joins TRBV2 to TRBJ2-3; 11 positions agree with TRBD2. Germline V CDR1 and CDR2: SNHLY, FYNNEI. This CDR3 comprises 16 residues. Unmatched junction bases numbered 5, after V lost 5 bases and J lost 1 base. As DNA, the CDR3 is TGTGCCAGCAGTTACTTACTAGCGGGGGGCACAGATACGCAGTATTTT. It codes for CASSYLLAGGTDTQYF.

This clone is a singleton in its sample. The J gene is TRBJ2-3, the V gene TRBV3-1 (or the pseudogene TRBV3-2), with 11 bases that match TRBD2. The length of the CDR3 is 16 residues. Germline-derived CDR1 and CDR2 are LGHDT and YNNKEL (reference sequence). The junction had 7 bases not matched to a gene; V was cut back by 5 bases and J by 3 bases. The DNA for the CDR3 is TGTGCCAGCAGCGGTTTAGCGGGGGGGCCGACAGATACGCAGTATTTT. It encodes CASSGLAGGPTDTQYF.

This chain uses TRBV9 with TRBJ1-1; D gene uncertain. The CDR3 length is 15 residues. Between the trimmed V and J ends, which lost 4 bases and 0 bases, there was a span of 13 bases. The germline V gene encodes CDR1 SGDLS and CDR2 YYNGEE. DNA of the CDR3: TGTGCCAGCAGCCCCGCGGGGAGGATGAACACTGAAGCTTTCTTT. Its protein product is CASSPAGRMNTEAFF.

The chain joins TRBV5-4 to TRBJ2-3; 7 bases are a match to TRBD2. The CDR3 runs 15 residues. Germline V gene lookup returns CDR1 SGHNT and CDR2 YYREEE (reference sequence). The trim removed 3 bases at V and 8 bases at J, leaving 12 bases unmatched. The CDR3 DNA reads as TGTGCCAGCAGCTGGGGGGGACTCGAACCGGGTACGCAGTATTTT. Translated: CASSWGGLEPGTQYF.

The chain links TRBV19 to TRBJ1-1; 8 bases are shared with TRBD1. The CDR3 spans 14 residues. Unmatched junction bases numbered 6, after V lost 7 bases and J lost 2 bases. Germline loops: CDR1 LNHDA, CDR2 SQIVND (reference sequence). CDR3 DNA sequence: TGTGCCAGTAAACAGGGGGAAAGTAACACTGAAGCTTTCTTT. Translation gives CASKQGESNTEAFF.

V gene TRBV28 combines with J gene TRBJ1-1; D perhaps matches TRBD1 (5 bases). There are 14 residues in the CDR3. The V end lost 7 bases, the J end lost 0 bases, and 12 bases lay between the germline ends. CDR1 and CDR2 (germline): MDHEN, SYDVKM. CDR3 in amino acids: CASTGPGMNTEAFF. For the CDR3, the DNA is TGTGCCAGCACCGGACCAGGGATGAACACTGAAGCTTTCTTT.

The chain recombines TRBV5-4 with TRBJ2-7; 11 bases line up with TRBD2. V lost 5 bases and J lost 0; bases outside the gene matches: 4. The CDR3 extends over 15 amino acids. Germline values: CDR1 SGHNT, CDR2 YYREEE (reference sequence). The DNA of the CDR3 is TGTGCCAGCAGACAGGGACTAGCGGACTCCTACGAGCAGTACGTC. Amino acid sequence: CASRQGLADSYEQYV.